This T cell receptor beta chain was documented in a study of T cell changes during pregnancy in multiple sclerosis. CDR3 size: 13 residues. Germline V CDR1 and CDR2: SGHTA, FQGNSA. Trimming took 4 bases from V and 5 from J; bases not matched to a gene: 2. Assay used: immunoSEQ multiplex PCR; TCRdb lists only in-frame clones, some missing. The sample consists of roughly 48,000 clones, 85% to 95% of them appearing once. Here the sequenced sample was CD4+ T cells from peripheral blood mononuclear cells, taken in the second trimester of pregnancy. This clonotype was obtained from a female donor in good health, enrolled as a control in a pregnancy study. The V and J genes are TRBV7-2 and TRBJ1-2; TRBD1 matches 9 bases. For the CDR3, the DNA is TGTGCCAGCAGCTCGGACAGGGGATATGGCTACACCTTC. It codes for CASSSDRGYGYTF.